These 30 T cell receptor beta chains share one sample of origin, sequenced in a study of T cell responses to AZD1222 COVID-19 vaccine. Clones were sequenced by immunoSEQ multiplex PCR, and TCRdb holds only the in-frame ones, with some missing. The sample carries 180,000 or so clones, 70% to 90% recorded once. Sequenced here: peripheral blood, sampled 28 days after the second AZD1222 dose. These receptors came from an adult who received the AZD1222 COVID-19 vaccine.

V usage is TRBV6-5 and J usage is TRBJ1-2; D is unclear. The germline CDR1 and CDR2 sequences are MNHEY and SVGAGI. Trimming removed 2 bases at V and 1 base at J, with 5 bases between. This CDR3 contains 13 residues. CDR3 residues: CASSYSINYGYTF. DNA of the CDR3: TGTGCCAGCAGTTACAGCATTAACTATGGCTACACCTTC.

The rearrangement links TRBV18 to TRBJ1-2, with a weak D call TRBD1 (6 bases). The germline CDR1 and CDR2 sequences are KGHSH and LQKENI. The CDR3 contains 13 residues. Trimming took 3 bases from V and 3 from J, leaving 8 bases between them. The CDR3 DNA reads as TGTGCCAGCTCACCGGACAGATACTATGGCTACACCTTC. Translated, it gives CASSPDRYYGYTF.

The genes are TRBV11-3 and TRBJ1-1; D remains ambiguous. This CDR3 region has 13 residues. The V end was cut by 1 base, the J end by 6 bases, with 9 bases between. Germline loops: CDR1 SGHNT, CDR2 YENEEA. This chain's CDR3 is CASSLAVWAEAFF. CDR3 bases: TGTGCCAGCAGCTTAGCGGTTTGGGCTGAAGCTTTCTTT.

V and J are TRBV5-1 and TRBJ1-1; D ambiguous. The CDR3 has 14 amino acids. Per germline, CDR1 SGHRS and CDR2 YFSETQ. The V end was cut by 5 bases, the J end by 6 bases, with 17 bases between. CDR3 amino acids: CASRTMGGFAEAFF. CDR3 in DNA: TGCGCCAGCAGGACGATGGGAGGGTTCGCTGAAGCTTTCTTT. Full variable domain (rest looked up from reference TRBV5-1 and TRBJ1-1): KAGVTQTPRYLIKTRGQQVTLSCSPISGHRSVSWYQQTPGQGLQFLFEYFSETQRNKGNFPGRFSGRQFSNSRSEMNVSTLELGDSALYLCASRTMGGFAEAFFGQGTRLTVV.

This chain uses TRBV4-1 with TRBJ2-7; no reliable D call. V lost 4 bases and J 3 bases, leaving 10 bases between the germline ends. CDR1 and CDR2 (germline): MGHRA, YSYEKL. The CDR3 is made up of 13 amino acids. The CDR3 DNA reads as TGCGCCAGCAGCCTATCAGGAGACTACGAGCAGTACTTC. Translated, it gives CASSLSGDYEQYF.

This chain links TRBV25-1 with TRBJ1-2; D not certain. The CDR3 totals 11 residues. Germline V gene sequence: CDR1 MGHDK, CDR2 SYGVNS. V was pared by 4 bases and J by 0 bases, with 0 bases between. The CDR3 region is CASSANYGYTF. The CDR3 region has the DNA TGTGCCAGCAGTGCTAACTATGGCTACACCTTC.

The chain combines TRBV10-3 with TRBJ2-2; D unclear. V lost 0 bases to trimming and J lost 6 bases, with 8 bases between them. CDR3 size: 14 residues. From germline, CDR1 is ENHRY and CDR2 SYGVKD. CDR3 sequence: CAISESVGSGELFF. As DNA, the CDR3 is TGTGCCATCAGTGAGTCGGTAGGGTCCGGGGAGCTGTTTTTT.

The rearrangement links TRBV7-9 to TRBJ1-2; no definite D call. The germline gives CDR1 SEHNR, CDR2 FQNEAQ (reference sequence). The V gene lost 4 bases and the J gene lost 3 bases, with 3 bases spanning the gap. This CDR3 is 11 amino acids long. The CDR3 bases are TGTGCCAGCAGCTCCTACTATGGCTACACCTTC. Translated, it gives CASSSYYGYTF. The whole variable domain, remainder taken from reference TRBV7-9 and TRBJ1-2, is DTGVSQNPRHKITKRGQNVTFRCDPISEHNRLYWYRQTLGQGPEFLTYFQNEAQLEKSRLLSDRFSAERPKGSFSTLEIQRTEQGDSAMYLCASSSYYGYTFGSGTRLTVV.

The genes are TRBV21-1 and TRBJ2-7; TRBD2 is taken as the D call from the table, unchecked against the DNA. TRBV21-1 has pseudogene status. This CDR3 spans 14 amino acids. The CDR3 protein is CASSNWGRPYEQYF. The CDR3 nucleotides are TGTGCCAGCAGCAATTGGGGGAGGCCCTACGAGCAGTACTTC.

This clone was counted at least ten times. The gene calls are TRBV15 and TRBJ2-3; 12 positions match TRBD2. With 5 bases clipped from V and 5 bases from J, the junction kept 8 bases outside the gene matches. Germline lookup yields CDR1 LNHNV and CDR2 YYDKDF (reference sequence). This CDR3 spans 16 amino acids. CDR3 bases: TGTGCCACCAGCCCACGCCCGGGACTAGCGGGAGATACGCAGTATTTT. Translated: CATSPRPGLAGDTQYF.

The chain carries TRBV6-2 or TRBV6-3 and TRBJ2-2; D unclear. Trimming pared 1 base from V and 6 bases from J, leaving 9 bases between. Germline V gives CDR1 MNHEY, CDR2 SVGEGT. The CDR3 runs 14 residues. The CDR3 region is CASSYYERPGELFF. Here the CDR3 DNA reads TGTGCCAGCAGTTACTATGAGAGGCCCGGGGAGCTGTTTTTT.

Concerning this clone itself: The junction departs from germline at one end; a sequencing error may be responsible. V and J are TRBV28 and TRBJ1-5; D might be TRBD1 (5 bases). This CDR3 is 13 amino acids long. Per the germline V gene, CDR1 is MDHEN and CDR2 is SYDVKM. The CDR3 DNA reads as TGTGCCAGCAGTGCAGGGTTTAATCTGCCCCAGCATTTT. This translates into CASSAGFNLPQHF.

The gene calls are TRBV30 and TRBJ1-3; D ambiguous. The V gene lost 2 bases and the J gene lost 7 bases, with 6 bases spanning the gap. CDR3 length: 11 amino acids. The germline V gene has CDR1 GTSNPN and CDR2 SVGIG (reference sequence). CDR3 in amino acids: CAWSTPNTIYF. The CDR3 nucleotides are TGTGCCTGGAGTACACCTAACACCATATATTTT.

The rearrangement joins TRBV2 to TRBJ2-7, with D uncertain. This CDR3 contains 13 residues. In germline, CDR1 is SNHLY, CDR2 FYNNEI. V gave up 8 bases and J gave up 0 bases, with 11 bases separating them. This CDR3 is CASSRQASYEQYF. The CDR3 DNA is TGTGCCAGCTCCAGGCAGGCCTCCTACGAGCAGTACTTC.

CDR3 loop: CASSDGPGQGRNSGANVLTF. In nucleotides, the CDR3 is TGTGCCAGCAGTGATGGCCCAGGACAGGGACGAAACTCTGGGGCCAACGTCCTGACTTTC. The chain recombines TRBV2 with TRBJ2-6; 8 bases map to TRBD1. The CDR3 contains 20 residues. Per germline, CDR1 SNHLY and CDR2 FYNNEI. V lost 3 bases to trimming and J lost 0 bases; unmatched junction nucleotides: 13.

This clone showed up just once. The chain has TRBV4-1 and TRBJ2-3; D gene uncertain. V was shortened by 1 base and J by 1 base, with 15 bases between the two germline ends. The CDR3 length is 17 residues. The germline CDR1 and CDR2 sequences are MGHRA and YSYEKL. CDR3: CASSQAGRHRGTDTQYF. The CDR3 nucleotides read TGCGCCAGCAGCCAAGCCGGTAGGCATCGGGGCACAGATACGCAGTATTTT.

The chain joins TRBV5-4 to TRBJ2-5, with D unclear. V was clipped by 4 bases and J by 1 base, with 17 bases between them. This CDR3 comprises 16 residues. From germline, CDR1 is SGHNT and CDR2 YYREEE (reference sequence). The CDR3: CASSRIGGASQETQYF. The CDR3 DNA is TGTGCCAGCAGCCGAATTGGCGGAGCCTCCCAAGAGACCCAGTACTTC.

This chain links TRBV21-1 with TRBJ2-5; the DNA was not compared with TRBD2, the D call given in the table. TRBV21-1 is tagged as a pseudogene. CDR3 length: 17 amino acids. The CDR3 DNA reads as TGTGCCAGCAGCAAAGACAAATTTTTCGGGGTCCAAGAGACCCAGTACTTC. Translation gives CASSKDKFFGVQETQYF.

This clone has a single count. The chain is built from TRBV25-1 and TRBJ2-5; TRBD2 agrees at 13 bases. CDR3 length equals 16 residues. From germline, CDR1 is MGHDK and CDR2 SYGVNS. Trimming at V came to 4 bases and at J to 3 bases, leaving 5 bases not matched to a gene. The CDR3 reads CASSVLAGGYEETQYF. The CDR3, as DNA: TGTGCCAGCAGTGTACTAGCGGGAGGGTACGAAGAGACCCAGTACTTC.

In DNA, the CDR3 is TGCGCCAGCAGCCAAGATGTTGGCAGAACCTACGAGCAGTACTTC. As protein: CASSQDVGRTYEQYF. The chain joins TRBV4-3 to TRBJ2-7, with D unclear. The CDR3 spans 15 residues. Trimming pared 0 bases from V and 2 bases from J, leaving 11 bases between. Germline-derived CDR1 and CDR2 are LGHNA and YSLEER.

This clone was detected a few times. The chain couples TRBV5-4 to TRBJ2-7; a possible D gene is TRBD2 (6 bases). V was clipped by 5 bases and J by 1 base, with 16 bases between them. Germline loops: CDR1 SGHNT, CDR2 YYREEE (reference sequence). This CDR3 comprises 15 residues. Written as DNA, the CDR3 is TGTGCCAGCAGGGGCGGGAAGAGGGGTTCCTACGAGCAGTACTTC. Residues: CASRGGKRGSYEQYF.

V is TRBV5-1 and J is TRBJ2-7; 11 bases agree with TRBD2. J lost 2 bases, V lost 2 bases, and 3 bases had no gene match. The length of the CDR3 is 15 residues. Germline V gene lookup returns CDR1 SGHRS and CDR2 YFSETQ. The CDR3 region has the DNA TGCGCCAGCAGCTTACTGACTAGCGGGGCCTACGAGCAGTACTTC. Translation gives CASSLLTSGAYEQYF.

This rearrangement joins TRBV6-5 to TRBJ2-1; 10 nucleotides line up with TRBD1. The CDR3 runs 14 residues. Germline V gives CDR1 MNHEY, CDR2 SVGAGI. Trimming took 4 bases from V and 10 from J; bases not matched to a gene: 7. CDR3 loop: CASSLDRGAREQFF. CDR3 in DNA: TGTGCCAGCAGTTTGGACAGGGGGGCGAGGGAGCAGTTCTTC.

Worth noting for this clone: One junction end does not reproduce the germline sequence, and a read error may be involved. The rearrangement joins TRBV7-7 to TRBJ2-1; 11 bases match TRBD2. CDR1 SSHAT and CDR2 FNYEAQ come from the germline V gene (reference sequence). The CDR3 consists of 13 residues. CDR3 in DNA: TGTGCTAGCAGCAGCCTAGCGGGAGGTGAGCAGTTCTTC. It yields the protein CASSSLAGGEQFF.

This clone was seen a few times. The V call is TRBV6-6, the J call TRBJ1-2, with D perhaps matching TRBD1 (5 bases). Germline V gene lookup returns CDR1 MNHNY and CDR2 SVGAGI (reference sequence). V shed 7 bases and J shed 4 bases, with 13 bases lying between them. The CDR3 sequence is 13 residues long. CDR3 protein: CASIDAGPYGYTF. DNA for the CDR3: TGTGCCAGCATCGACGCAGGGCCCTATGGCTACACCTTC.

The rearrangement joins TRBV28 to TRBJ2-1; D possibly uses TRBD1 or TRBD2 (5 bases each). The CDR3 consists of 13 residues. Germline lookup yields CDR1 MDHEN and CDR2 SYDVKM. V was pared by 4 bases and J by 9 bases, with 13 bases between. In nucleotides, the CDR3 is TGTGCCAGCAGTTCGGGGCCCTCCCCTGAGCAGTTCTTC. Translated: CASSSGPSPEQFF.

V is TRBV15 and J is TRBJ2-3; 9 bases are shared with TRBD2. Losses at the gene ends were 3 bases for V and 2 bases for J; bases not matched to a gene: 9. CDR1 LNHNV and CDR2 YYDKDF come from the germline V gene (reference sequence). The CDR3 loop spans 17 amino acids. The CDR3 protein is CATSRGPRLADTDTQYF. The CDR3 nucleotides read TGTGCCACCAGCAGGGGCCCCAGACTAGCGGACACAGATACGCAGTATTTT.

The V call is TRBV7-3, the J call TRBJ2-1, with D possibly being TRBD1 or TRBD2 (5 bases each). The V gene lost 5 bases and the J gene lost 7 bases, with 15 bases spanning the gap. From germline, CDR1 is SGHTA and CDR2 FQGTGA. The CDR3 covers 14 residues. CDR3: CASSAGASWNEQFF. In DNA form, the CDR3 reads TGTGCCAGCAGCGCCGGGGCCTCTTGGAATGAGCAGTTCTTC.

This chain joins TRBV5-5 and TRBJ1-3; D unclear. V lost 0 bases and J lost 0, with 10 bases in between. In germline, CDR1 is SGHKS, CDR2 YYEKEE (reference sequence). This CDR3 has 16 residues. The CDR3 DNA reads TGTGCCAGCAGCTTGGCCAGTCTTGACTCTGGAAACACCATATATTTT. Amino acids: CASSLASLDSGNTIYF.

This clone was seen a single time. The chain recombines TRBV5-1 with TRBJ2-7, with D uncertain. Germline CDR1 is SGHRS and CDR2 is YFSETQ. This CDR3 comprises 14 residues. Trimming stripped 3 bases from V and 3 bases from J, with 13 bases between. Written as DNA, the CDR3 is TGCGCCAGCAGCTCCGCCTCAGGAATCTACGAGCAGTACTTC. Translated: CASSSASGIYEQYF.